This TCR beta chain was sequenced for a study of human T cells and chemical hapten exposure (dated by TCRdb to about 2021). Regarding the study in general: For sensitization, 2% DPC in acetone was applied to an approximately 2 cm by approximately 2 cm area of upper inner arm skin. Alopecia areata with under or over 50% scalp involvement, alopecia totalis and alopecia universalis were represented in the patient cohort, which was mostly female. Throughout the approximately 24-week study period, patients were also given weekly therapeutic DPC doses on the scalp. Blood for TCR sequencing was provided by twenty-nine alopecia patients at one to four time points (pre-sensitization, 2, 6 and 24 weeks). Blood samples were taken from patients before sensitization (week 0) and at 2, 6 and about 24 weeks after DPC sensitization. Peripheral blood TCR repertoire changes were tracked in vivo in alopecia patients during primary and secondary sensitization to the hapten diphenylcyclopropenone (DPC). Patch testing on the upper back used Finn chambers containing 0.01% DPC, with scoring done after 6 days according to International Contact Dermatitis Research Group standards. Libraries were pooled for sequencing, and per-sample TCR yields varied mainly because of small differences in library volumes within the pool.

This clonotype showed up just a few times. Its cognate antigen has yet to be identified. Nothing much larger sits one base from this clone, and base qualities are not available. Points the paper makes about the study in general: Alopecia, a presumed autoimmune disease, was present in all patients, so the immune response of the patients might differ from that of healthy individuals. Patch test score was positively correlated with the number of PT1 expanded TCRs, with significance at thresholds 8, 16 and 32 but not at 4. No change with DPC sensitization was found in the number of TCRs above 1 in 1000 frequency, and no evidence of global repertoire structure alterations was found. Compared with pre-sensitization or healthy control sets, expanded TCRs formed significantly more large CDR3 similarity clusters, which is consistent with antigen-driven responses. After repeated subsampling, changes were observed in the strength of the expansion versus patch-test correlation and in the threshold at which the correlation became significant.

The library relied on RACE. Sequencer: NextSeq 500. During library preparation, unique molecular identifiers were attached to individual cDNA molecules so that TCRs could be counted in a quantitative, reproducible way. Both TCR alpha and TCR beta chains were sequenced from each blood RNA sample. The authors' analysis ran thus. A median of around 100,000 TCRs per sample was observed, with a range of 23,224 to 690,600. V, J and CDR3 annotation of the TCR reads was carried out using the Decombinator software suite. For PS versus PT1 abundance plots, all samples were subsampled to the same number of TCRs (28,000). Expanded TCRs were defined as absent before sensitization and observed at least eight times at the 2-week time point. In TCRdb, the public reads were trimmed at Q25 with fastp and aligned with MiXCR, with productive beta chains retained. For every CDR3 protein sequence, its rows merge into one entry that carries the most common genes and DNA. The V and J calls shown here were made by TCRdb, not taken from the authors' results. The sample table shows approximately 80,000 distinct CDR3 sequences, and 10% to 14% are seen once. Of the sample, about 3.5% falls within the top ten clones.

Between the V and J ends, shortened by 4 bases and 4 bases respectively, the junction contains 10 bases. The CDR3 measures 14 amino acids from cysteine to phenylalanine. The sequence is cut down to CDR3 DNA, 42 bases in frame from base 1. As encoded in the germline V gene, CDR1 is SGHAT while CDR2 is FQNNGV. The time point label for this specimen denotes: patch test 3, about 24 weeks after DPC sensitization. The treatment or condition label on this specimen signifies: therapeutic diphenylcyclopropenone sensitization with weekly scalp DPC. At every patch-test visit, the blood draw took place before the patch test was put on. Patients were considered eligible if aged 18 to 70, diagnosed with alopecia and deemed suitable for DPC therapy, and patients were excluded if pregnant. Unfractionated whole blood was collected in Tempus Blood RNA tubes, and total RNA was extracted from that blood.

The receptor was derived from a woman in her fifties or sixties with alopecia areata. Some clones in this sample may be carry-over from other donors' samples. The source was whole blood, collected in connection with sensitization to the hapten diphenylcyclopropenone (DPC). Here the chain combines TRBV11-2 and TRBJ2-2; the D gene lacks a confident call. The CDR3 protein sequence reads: CASSSRDTTGELFF. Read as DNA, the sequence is TGTGCCAGCAGCTCCAGAGACACCACCGGGGAGCTGTTTTTT. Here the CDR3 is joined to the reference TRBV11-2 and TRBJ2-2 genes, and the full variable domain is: EAGVAQSPRYKIIEKRQSVAFWCNPISGHATLYWYQQILGQGPKLLIQFQNNGVVDDSQLPKDRFSAERLKGVDSTLKIQPAKLEDSAVYLCASSSRDTTGELFFGEGSRLTVL.